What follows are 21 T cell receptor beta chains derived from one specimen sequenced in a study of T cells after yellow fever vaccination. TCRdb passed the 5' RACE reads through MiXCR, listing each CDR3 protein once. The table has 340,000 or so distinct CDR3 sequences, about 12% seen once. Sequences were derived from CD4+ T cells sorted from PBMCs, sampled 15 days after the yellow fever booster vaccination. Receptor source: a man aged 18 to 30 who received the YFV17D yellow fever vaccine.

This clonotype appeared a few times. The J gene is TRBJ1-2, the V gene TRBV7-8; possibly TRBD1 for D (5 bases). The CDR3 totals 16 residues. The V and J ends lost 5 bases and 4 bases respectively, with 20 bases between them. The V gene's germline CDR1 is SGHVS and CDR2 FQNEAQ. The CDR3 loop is CASSADGRVSGYGYTF. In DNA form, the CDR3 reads TGTGCCAGCAGCGCAGATGGCAGGGTATCGGGCTATGGCTACACCTTC. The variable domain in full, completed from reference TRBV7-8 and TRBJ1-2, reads GAGVSQSPRYKVAKRGQDVALRCDPISGHVSLFWYQQALGQGPEFLTYFQNEAQLDKSGLPSDRFFAERPEGSVSTLKIQRTQQEDSAVYLCASSADGRVSGYGYTFGSGTRLTVV.

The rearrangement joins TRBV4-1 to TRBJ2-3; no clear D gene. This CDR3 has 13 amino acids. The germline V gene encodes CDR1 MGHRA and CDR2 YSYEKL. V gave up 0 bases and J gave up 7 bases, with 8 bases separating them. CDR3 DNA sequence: TGCGCCAGCAGCCAAGAAATCCGTAATACGCAGTATTTT. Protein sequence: CASSQEIRNTQYF.

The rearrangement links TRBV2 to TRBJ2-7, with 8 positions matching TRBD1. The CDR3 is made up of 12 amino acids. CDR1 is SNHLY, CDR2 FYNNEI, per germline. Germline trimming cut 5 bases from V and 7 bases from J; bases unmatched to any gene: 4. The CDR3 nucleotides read TGTGCCAGCAGTCCCGGGACAGGAGAGCAGTACGTC. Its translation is CASSPGTGEQYV.

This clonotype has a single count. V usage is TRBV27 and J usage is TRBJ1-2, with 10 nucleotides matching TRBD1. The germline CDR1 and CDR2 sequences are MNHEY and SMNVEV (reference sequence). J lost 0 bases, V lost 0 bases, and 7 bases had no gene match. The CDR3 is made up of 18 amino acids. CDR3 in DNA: TGTGCCAGCAGTTTATCCGGGACAGGGGTTTGGTCTAACTATGGCTACACCTTC. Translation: CASSLSGTGVWSNYGYTF.

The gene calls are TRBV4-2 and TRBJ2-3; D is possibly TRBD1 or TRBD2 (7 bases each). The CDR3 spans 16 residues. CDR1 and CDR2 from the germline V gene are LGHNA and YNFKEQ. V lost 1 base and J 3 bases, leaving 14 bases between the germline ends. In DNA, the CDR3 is TGTGCCAGCAGCCAAGCAGGGGGGGCCGGGACAGATACGCAGTATTTT. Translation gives CASSQAGGAGTDTQYF.

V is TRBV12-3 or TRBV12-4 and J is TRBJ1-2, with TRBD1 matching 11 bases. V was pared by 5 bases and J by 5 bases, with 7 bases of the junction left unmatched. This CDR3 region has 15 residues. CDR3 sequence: CASSTRTGGHYGYTF. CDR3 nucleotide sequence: TGTGCCAGCAGTACCCGGACAGGGGGCCATTATGGCTACACCTTC.

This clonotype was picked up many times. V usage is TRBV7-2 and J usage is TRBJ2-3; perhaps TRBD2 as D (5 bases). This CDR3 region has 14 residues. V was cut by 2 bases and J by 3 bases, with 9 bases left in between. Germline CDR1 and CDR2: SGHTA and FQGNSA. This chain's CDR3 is CASSLLAGTDTQYF. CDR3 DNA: TGTGCCAGCAGCTTACTAGCCGGAACAGATACGCAGTATTTT.

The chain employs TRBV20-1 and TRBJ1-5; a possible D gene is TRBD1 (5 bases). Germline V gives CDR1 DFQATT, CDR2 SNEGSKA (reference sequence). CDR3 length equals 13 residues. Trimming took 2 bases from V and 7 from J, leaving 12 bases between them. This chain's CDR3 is CSARQGLGQPQHF. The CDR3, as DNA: TGCAGTGCTAGACAGGGATTAGGCCAGCCCCAGCATTTT.

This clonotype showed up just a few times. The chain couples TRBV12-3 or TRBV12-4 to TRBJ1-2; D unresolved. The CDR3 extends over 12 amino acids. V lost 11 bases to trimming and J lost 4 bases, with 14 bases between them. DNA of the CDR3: TGTGCCGTTGGAGAGCTAGGCTATGGCTACACCTTC. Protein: CAVGELGYGYTF.

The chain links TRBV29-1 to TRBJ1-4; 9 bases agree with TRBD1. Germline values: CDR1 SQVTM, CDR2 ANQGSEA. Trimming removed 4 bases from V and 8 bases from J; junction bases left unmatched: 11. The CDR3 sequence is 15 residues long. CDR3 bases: TGCAGCGTTGGCGGGGACAGGGCGAGGTTCGAAAAACTGTTTTTT. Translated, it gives CSVGGDRARFEKLFF.

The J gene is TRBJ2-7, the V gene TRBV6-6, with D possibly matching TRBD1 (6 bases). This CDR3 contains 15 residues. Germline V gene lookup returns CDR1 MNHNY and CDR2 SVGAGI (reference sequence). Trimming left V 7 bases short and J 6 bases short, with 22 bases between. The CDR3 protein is CASTPQGLRRREQYF. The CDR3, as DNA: TGTGCCAGCACTCCCCAGGGGCTCCGGCGTCGCGAGCAGTACTTC.

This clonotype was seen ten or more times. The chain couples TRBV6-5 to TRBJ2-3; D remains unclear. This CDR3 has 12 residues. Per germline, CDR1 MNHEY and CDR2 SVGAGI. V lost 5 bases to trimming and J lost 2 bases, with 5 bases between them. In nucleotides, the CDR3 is TGTGCCAGCAGTACTAACACAGATACGCAGTATTTT. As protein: CASSTNTDTQYF.

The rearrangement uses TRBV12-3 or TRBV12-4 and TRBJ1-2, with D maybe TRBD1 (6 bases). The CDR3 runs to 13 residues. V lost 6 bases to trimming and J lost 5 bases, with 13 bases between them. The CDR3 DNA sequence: TGTGCCAGCAGCCCCGACAGGCAGTATGGCTACACCTTC. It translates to CASSPDRQYGYTF.

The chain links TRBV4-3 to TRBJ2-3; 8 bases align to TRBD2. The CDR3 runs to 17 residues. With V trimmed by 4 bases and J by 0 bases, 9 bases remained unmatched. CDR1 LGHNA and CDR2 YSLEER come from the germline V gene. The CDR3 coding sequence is TGCGCCAGCAGCCCCGGACGGCGGGGGGCGAGCACAGATACGCAGTATTTT. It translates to CASSPGRRGASTDTQYF.

The CDR3 loop reads CSAPSPGQINYGYTF. Written as DNA, the CDR3 is TGCAGTGCTCCTTCACCGGGACAGATTAACTATGGCTACACCTTC. V and J are TRBV20-1 and TRBJ1-2; 7 bases match TRBD1. Germline CDR1 reads DFQATT; CDR2 reads SNEGSKA (reference sequence). The CDR3 loop spans 15 amino acids. J lost 1 base, V lost 5 bases, and 10 bases had no gene match.

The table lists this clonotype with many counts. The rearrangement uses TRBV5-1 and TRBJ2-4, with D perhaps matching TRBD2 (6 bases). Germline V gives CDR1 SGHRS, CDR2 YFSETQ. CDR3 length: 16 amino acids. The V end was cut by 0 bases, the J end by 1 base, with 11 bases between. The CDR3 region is CASSLAPGLAKNIQYF. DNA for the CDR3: TGCGCCAGCAGCTTGGCGCCGGGACTTGCCAAAAACATTCAGTACTTC.

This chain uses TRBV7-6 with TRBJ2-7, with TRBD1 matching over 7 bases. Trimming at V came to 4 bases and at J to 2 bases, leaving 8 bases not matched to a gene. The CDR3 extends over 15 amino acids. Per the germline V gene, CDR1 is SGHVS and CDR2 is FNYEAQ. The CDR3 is CASSSYPGTAYEQYV. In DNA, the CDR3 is TGTGCCAGCAGCTCCTACCCCGGGACAGCCTACGAGCAGTACGTC.

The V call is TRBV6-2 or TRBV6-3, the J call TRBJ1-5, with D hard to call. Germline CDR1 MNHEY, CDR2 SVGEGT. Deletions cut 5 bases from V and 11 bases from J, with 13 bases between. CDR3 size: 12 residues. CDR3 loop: CASSQRRVSQHF. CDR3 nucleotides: TGTGCCAGCAGTCAACGAAGGGTGTCCCAGCATTTT.

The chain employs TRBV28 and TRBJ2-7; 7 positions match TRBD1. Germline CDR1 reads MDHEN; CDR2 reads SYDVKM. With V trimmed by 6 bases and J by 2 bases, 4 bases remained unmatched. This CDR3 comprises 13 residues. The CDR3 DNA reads TGTGCCAGCAGCTACGACAGGGCCTACGAGCAGTACGTC. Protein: CASSYDRAYEQYV.

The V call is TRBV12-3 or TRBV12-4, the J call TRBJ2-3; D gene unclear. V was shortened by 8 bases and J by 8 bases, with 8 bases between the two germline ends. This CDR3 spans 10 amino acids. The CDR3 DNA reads TGTGCCAGCGGCCGCAGTACGCAGTATTTT. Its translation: CASGRSTQYF.

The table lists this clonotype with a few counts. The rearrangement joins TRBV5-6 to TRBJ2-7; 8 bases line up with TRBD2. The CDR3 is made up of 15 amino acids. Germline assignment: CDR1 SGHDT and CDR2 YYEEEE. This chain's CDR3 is CASSLARGGSHEQYV. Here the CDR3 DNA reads TGTGCCAGCAGTTTGGCTCGGGGGGGGTCCCACGAGCAGTACGTC.